The 24 T cell receptor beta chains reported below all come from one sample, sequenced in a study of early T cells in non-severe SARS-CoV-2 infection (dated by TCRdb to the early 2020s). The method behind the library was 5' RACE. Sequencing was performed on a NextSeq 500. TCRdb reprocessed the public reads (quality trimming at Q25 with fastp, clone calling with MiXCR) and kept in-frame beta chains. Every CDR3 protein is listed once, alongside the most common genes and DNA of its rows. The sample table contains approximately 120,000 distinct CDR3 sequences; only one count was recorded for about 15% of them. Clones ranked in the top ten supply around a fifth of the sample. What was sequenced was whole blood. The origin of the receptors is an adult who was a healthcare worker with PCR-confirmed SARS-CoV-2 infection or an uninfected control (not recorded which).

V is TRBV2 and J is TRBJ2-2, with 9 bases aligning to TRBD1. Per germline, CDR1 SNHLY and CDR2 FYNNEI. With V trimmed by 6 bases and J by 2 bases, 4 bases remained unmatched. CDR3 size: 15 residues. Here the CDR3 reads CASRLQGANTGELFF. In DNA, the CDR3 is TGTGCCAGCAGGTTACAGGGGGCAAACACCGGGGAGCTGTTTTTT. Together with reference TRBV2 and TRBJ2-2, the CDR3 gives the full variable domain: EPEVTQTPSHQVTQMGQEVILRCVPISNHLYFYWYRQILGQKVEFLVSFYNNEISEKSEIFDDQFSVERPDGSNFTLKIRSTKLEDSAMYFCASRLQGANTGELFFGEGSRLTVL.

In this sample, this clonotype turned up a few times. The rearrangement joins TRBV3-1 to TRBJ2-1, with D unresolved. CDR3 length: 13 residues. Between the trimmed V and J ends, which lost 3 bases and 5 bases, there was a span of 8 bases. The germline V gene has CDR1 LGHDT and CDR2 YNNKEL (reference sequence). The CDR3 DNA reads TGTGCCAGCAGCCATCACAGTGACAATGAGCAGTTCTTC. Its translation is CASSHHSDNEQFF.

This clonotype occurred a few times. This chain links TRBV7-9 with TRBJ2-6; D is uncertain. CDR1 is SEHNR, CDR2 FQNEAQ, per germline (reference sequence). Trimming removed 5 bases from V and 1 base from J, with 9 bases in between. This CDR3 has 15 residues. The CDR3 DNA follows: TGTGCCAGCAGCCTCATTGCGTCTGGGGCCAACGTCCTGACTTTC. Translation: CASSLIASGANVLTF.

The chain joins TRBV7-6 to TRBJ2-2, with D unresolved. Trimming took off 0 bases at V and 1 base at J, with 6 bases between the two ends. The CDR3 is 15 amino acids. Germline V gene data show CDR1 as SGHVS and CDR2 as FNYEAQ. CDR3 region: CASSLADQNTGELFF. The CDR3 coding sequence is TGTGCCAGCAGCTTAGCCGACCAGAACACCGGGGAGCTGTTTTTT.

This clonotype was found a few times. The chain links TRBV3-1 to TRBJ1-6; TRBD1 might be the D (5 bases). V gave up 5 bases and J gave up 0 bases, with 11 bases separating them. The CDR3 totals 16 residues. In germline, CDR1 is LGHDT, CDR2 YNNKEL (reference sequence). CDR3 residues: CASSGTGTSYNSPLHF. The CDR3 DNA reads as TGTGCCAGCAGCGGAACAGGTACCTCCTATAATTCACCCCTCCACTTT. Using reference TRBV3-1 and TRBJ1-6 for the parts outside the CDR3, the full variable domain is DTAVSQTPKYLVTQMGNDKSIKCEQNLGHDTMYWYKQDSKKFLKIMFSYNNKELIINETVPNRFSPKSPDKAHLNLHINSLELGDSAVYFCASSGTGTSYNSPLHFGNGTRLTVT.

V usage is TRBV2 and J usage is TRBJ1-3; 9 bases are a match to TRBD1. This CDR3 is built from 13 residues. The V gene end was trimmed by 11 bases and the J gene end by 8 bases; junction bases not matched to a gene: 10. Germline loops: CDR1 SNHLY, CDR2 FYNNEI. CDR3 nucleotides: TGTGCCCTAAGACGGGACAGGGATCACACCATATATTTT. Translating it yields CALRRDRDHTIYF.

The gene calls are TRBV6-1 and TRBJ1-1; D gene uncertain. The CDR3 loop spans 13 amino acids. In germline, CDR1 is MNHNS, CDR2 SASEGT. The germline V and J ends were trimmed by 6 bases and 10 bases, with 18 bases remaining between them. The CDR3 is CASSPVGGLGAFF. The CDR3 coding sequence is TGTGCCAGCAGCCCCGTGGGTGGATTAGGAGCTTTCTTT.

The chain joins TRBV3-1 to TRBJ2-3; possibly TRBD1 or TRBD2 for D (5 bases each). The V gene lost 1 base and the J gene lost 8 bases, with 13 bases spanning the gap. This CDR3 comprises 14 residues. CDR1 and CDR2 (germline): LGHDT, YNNKEL (reference sequence). This CDR3 is CASSQVESGGTQYF. The DNA of the CDR3 is TGTGCCAGCAGCCAAGTCGAATCTGGGGGTACGCAGTATTTT.

This clonotype was seen more than once but under ten times. The rearrangement uses TRBV30 and TRBJ2-4; D gene uncertain. From germline, CDR1 is GTSNPN and CDR2 SVGIG (reference sequence). The CDR3 has 14 amino acids. The ends were cut back, 0 bases at V and 0 bases at J, with 6 bases in the middle. Here the CDR3 DNA reads TGTGCCTGGAGTGTAGGTGTAGCCAAAAACATTCAGTACTTC. This sequence encodes CAWSVGVAKNIQYF.

This clonotype has just a few counts. The chain links TRBV7-9 to TRBJ1-2; 7 nucleotides match TRBD1. The trim removed 2 bases at V and 3 bases at J, leaving 3 bases unmatched. CDR3 size: 14 residues. CDR1 and CDR2 (germline): SEHNR, FQNEAQ (reference sequence). The CDR3 nucleotides are TGTGCCAGCAGCTTAAACAGGGGAGACTATGGCTACACCTTC. This codes for CASSLNRGDYGYTF.

This clonotype has a count of ten or more. The chain has TRBV13 and TRBJ1-1; the D is unclear. The V gene's germline CDR1 is PRHDT and CDR2 FYEKMQ (reference sequence). Trimming pared 1 base from V and 2 bases from J, leaving 5 bases between. CDR3 length: 13 residues. The CDR3 loop is CASSLELNTEAFF. CDR3 sequence (DNA): TGTGCCAGCAGCTTAGAGTTAAACACTGAAGCTTTCTTT.

This clonotype came up many times. The gene calls are TRBV29-1 and TRBJ1-2; D not resolved. Trimming cost V 4 bases and J 8 bases, with 17 bases left between them. The CDR3 consists of 13 residues. CDR1 is SQVTM and CDR2 is ANQGSEA in the germline V gene. The CDR3 reads CSVGGESYGGYTF. The CDR3 DNA is TGCAGCGTTGGTGGGGAATCGTATGGAGGCTACACCTTC.

This clonotype was counted only a few times. The chain uses TRBV10-2 and TRBJ2-5; 10 bases are shared with TRBD2. The CDR3 consists of 14 residues. After removal of 3 bases from V and 5 bases from J, the junction contained 3 bases not matched to a gene. Germline loops: CDR1 WSHSY, CDR2 SAAADI. CDR3 coding DNA: TGCGCCAGCAGTGAAGAGCGGGGGGGTGAGACCCAGTACTTC. This sequence encodes CASSEERGGETQYF.

This clonotype was found a few times. The chain has TRBV4-1 and TRBJ2-3, with D hard to call. CDR1 and CDR2 from the germline V gene are MGHRA and YSYEKL. The CDR3 covers 15 residues. The V end was cut by 3 bases, the J end by 0 bases, with 10 bases between. Here the CDR3 reads CASSHGYGSTDTQYF. The CDR3 coding sequence is TGCGCCAGCAGCCATGGCTACGGAAGCACAGATACGCAGTATTTT.

This clonotype showed up many times. CDR3 coding DNA: TGTGCCAGCAGCTTGGACAGGGGGACTGGGGCCAACGTCCTGACTTTC. Translation gives CASSLDRGTGANVLTF. This rearrangement joins TRBV7-9 to TRBJ2-6; 10 nucleotides align to TRBD1. Trimming at V came to 3 bases and at J to 2 bases, leaving 1 base not matched to a gene. The CDR3 length is 16 residues. The germline gives CDR1 SEHNR, CDR2 FQNEAQ (reference sequence).

This clonotype was detected ten times or more. The chain employs TRBV18 and TRBJ2-3; 10 nucleotides agree with TRBD2. Unmatched junction bases numbered 0, after V lost 3 bases and J lost 0 bases. From germline, CDR1 is KGHSH and CDR2 LQKENI. This CDR3 spans 15 amino acids. The CDR3 coding sequence is TGTGCCAGCTCACCGACTAGCGGGAGCACAGATACGCAGTATTTT. Translating gives CASSPTSGSTDTQYF.

The chain combines TRBV7-9 with TRBJ1-6, with 9 bases identical to TRBD1. Germline V lookup: CDR1 SEHNR, CDR2 FQNEAQ (reference sequence). CDR3 size: 16 residues. Trimming at V came to 4 bases and at J to 7 bases, leaving 8 bases not matched to a gene. CDR3 DNA: TGTGCCAGCAGCTCTACTCCGGGACAGGGCAATTCACCCCTCCACTTT. The encoded protein is CASSSTPGQGNSPLHF. Combining the CDR3 with reference TRBV7-9 and TRBJ1-6 gives the whole variable domain DTGVSQNPRHKITKRGQNVTFRCDPISEHNRLYWYRQTLGQGPEFLTYFQNEAQLEKSRLLSDRFSAERPKGSFSTLEIQRTEQGDSAMYLCASSSTPGQGNSPLHFGNGTRLTVT.

Only a few counts were recorded for this clonotype. The rearrangement uses TRBV12-3 or TRBV12-4 and TRBJ2-5; 9 bases are shared with TRBD1. After removal of 4 bases from V and 6 bases from J, the junction contained 9 bases not matched to a gene. The CDR3 loop spans 15 amino acids. The CDR3 loop reads CASSSRTGDGQTQYF. The CDR3 DNA reads as TGTGCCAGCAGTTCCAGGACAGGGGATGGGCAGACCCAGTACTTC.

A few counts support this clonotype. This chain uses TRBV12-3 or TRBV12-4 with TRBJ1-1; D not resolved. Trimming removed 6 bases from V and 2 bases from J, with 7 bases in between. This CDR3 is 12 amino acids long. The CDR3, as DNA: TGTGCCAGCAGGTCAGGTAACACTGAAGCTTTCTTT. Amino acid sequence: CASRSGNTEAFF.

A few counts support this clonotype. As DNA, the CDR3 is TGTGCCAGCAGCTTGGACTTTAGCGGGGGGAGCACAGATACGCAGTATTTT. Encoded protein: CASSLDFSGGSTDTQYF. This chain joins TRBV4-2 and TRBJ2-3; 10 bases agree with TRBD2. The CDR3 totals 17 residues. Germline assignment: CDR1 LGHNA and CDR2 YNFKEQ. V was clipped by 5 bases and J by 0 bases; unmatched bases: 8.

The genes are TRBV10-3 and TRBJ1-5; no clear D gene. V was shortened by 0 bases and J by 9 bases, with 3 bases between the two germline ends. Germline CDR1 and CDR2: ENHRY and SYGVKD. This CDR3 region has 11 residues. The CDR3 DNA sequence: TGTGCCATCAGTGAGTCGACGCCCCAGCATTTT. Amino acid sequence: CAISESTPQHF.

This clonotype occurred a few times. This chain links TRBV4-1 with TRBJ2-3; 10 nucleotides match TRBD2. This CDR3 comprises 18 residues. V dropped 2 bases and J dropped 2; count of bases not matched to a gene: 10. Germline V CDR1 and CDR2: MGHRA, YSYEKL. The CDR3 region is CASSQLTGTSVFTDTQYF. CDR3 DNA sequence: TGCGCCAGCAGCCAACTTACCGGGACTAGCGTTTTCACAGATACGCAGTATTTT.

This sequence joins TRBV7-9 and TRBJ1-3, with D possibly TRBD1 on 5 matching bases. Germline V lookup: CDR1 SEHNR, CDR2 FQNEAQ (reference sequence). The CDR3 length is 18 residues. Between the trimmed V and J ends, which lost 5 bases and 0 bases, there was a span of 20 bases. The CDR3 here is CASSRQNLQGYSGNTIYF. The CDR3 DNA reads as TGTGCCAGCAGCCGACAAAACCTTCAGGGTTACTCTGGAAACACCATATATTTT.

The chain links TRBV12-3 or TRBV12-4 to TRBJ2-3, with D possibly being TRBD1 or TRBD2 (5 bases each). The CDR3 consists of 13 residues. V was cut by 5 bases and J by 2 bases, with 8 bases left in between. The CDR3 DNA follows: TGTGCCAGCAGTCGGGACCCCACAGATACGCAGTATTTT. Protein product: CASSRDPTDTQYF.